The clone carrying this T cell receptor beta chain was seen a handful of times. Its target is not known. Treatment denoted: oral pan-JAK inhibitor, 5-10 mg twice daily. The entry originates in a study of CD8+ T cells in alopecia areata. Overall study findings and caveats: Compared with mice, patients displayed less clear TCR sharing, possibly for HLA-related reasons.

Once RNA had been extracted, it was reverse transcribed into cDNA to act as the sequencing template. The method was immunoSEQ multiplex PCR; TCRdb's version includes in-frame clones alone and lacks a portion of them. The sample comprises approximately 180,000 clones, 53% of which are singletons, and 10% to 11% rests with the top ten. The TCR was taken from a human donor with alopecia areata. Sequencing was performed on CD8+ T cells sorted from blood, taken at week 24, from a patient treated with tofacitinib.

CDR3 in amino acids: CASSNDRDSGNTIYF. DNA of the CDR3: TGTGCCAGCAGCAACGACAGGGACTCTGGAAACACCATATATTTT. This chain uses TRBV7-9 with TRBJ1-3, with 7 positions matching TRBD1. V shed 5 bases, J shed 0 bases, and the junction held 4 bases outside the gene matches. The CDR3 length is 15 residues. Germline V gene lookup returns CDR1 SEHNR and CDR2 FQNEAQ (reference sequence).